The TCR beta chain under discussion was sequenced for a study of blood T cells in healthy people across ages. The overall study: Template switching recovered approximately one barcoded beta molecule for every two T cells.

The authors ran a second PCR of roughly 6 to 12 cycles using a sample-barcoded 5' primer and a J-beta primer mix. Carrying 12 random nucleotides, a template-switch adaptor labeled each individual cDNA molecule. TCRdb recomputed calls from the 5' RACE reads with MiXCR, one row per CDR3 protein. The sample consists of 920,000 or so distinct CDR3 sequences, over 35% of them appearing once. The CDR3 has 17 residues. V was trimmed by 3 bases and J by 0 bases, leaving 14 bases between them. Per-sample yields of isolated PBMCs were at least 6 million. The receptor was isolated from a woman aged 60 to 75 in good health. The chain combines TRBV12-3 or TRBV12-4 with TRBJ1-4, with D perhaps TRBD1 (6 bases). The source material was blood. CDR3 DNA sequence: TGTGCCAGCAGTTTGGCAGGGGCCGGGCCAACTAATGAAAAACTGTTTTTT. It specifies CASSLAGAGPTNEKLFF.